Below, 24 T cell receptor beta chains from the same sample are listed, as sequenced in a study of persistence of HIV-infected CD4 T cells. Stimulation used 9 to 10 ug/mL lysate from CMV-infected fibroblasts. Responding CD4+ T cells were sorted by upregulation of both CD40 ligand and CD69. The antigens of these receptors remain unknown. Sequencing used immunoSEQ version 4 in survey mode. Sequenced by immunoSEQ multiplex PCR; TCRdb stores in-frame clones only, minus some. The sample carries about 20,000 clones, approximately 80% recorded once. Source: CD4+ T cells sorted from PBMCs after roughly 20-hour stimulation, taken from a patient who received antiretroviral therapy. The receptors originated from an adult man with HIV who was CMV-seropositive.

V usage is TRBV27 and J usage is TRBJ2-3; TRBD1 matches at 7 bases. The V and J ends lost 2 bases and 2 bases, in that order; junction bases with no gene match: 4. CDR1 is MNHEY and CDR2 is SMNVEV in the germline V gene (reference sequence). CDR3 length: 15 amino acids. The CDR3 DNA reads TGTGCCAGCAGTTTAAGGGGACAGTCCACAGATACGCAGTATTTT. Translating it yields CASSLRGQSTDTQYF.

This rearrangement joins TRBV15 to TRBJ2-7; D may be TRBD1 (7 bases). CDR1 and CDR2 (germline): LNHNV, YYDKDF (reference sequence). With 1 base removed from V and 2 bases from J, the gap between germline ends came to 9 bases. This CDR3 has 14 residues. CDR3 sequence: CATSRARGAYEQYF. The CDR3 DNA sequence: TGTGCCACCAGCAGAGCCAGGGGGGCCTACGAGCAGTACTTC.

The chain links TRBV6-5 to TRBJ2-3, with TRBD2 identical over 7 bases. The germline gives CDR1 MNHEY, CDR2 SVGAGI. The CDR3 spans 16 residues. With 0 bases clipped from V and 0 bases from J, the junction kept 3 bases outside the gene matches. Here the CDR3 DNA reads TGTGCCAGCAGTTACTCGGGGACTACAAGCACAGATACGCAGTATTTT. It yields the protein CASSYSGTTSTDTQYF.

By frequency in the sample, this clone is medium-sized. V is TRBV18 and J is TRBJ1-4, with D possibly TRBD1 on 5 matching bases. The V end was cut by 2 bases, the J end by 8 bases, with 15 bases between. The CDR3 extends over 15 amino acids. Germline CDR1 and CDR2: KGHSH and LQKENI. The CDR3 DNA reads TGTGCCAGCTCACCAGATCAGGGAGGAAAGGAAAAACTGTTTTTT. It yields the protein CASSPDQGGKEKLFF.

This sequence joins TRBV3-1 (or the pseudogene TRBV3-2) and TRBJ2-3; either TRBD1 or TRBD2 may fit D (5 bases each). The CDR3 is 19 residues long. Trimming shortened V by 0 bases and J by 0 bases, and 19 bases separated the two germline ends. Per the germline V gene, CDR1 is LGHDT and CDR2 is YNNKEL (reference sequence). CDR3 bases: TGTGCCAGCAGCCAAGAGGCAGTCGGGGCAGCCATTAGCACAGATACGCAGTATTTT. Its protein is CASSQEAVGAAISTDTQYF.

V is TRBV18 and J is TRBJ2-3; tentatively, D is TRBD1 (6 bases). Per the germline V gene, CDR1 is KGHSH and CDR2 is LQKENI. This CDR3 spans 16 amino acids. Trimming removed 4 bases from V and 1 base from J, with 15 bases in between. The CDR3 nucleotides read TGTGCCAGCTCACAAAACAGGGTAAAAGGCACAGATACGCAGTATTTT. It codes for CASSQNRVKGTDTQYF.

The V call is TRBV10-2, the J call TRBJ2-2; tentative D call: TRBD2 (6 bases). CDR1 and CDR2 from the germline V gene are WSHSY and SAAADI. The CDR3 consists of 15 residues. Between the trimmed V and J ends, which lost 4 bases and 7 bases, there was a span of 16 bases. The CDR3 coding sequence is TGCGCCAGCAGTGCCCGAGGAGGGCGCGTCGGGGAGCTGTTTTTT. Its protein is CASSARGGRVGELFF.

As regards this clone: The same CDR3 is also encoded by other DNA sequences in this sample. The chain joins TRBV19 to TRBJ1-1; D is unresolved. This CDR3 has 14 amino acids. V lost 3 bases and J lost 1, with 9 bases in between. Germline-derived CDR1 and CDR2 are LNHDA and SQIVND (reference sequence). CDR3 loop: CASSIGPANTEAFF. CDR3 nucleotide sequence: TGTGCCAGTAGTATTGGTCCGGCGAACACTGAAGCTTTCTTT.

This clone was observed once. The rearrangement joins TRBV14 to TRBJ1-1, with a possible D match to TRBD1 (6 bases). In germline, CDR1 is SGHDN, CDR2 FVKESK. V was clipped by 4 bases and J by 8 bases, with 11 bases between them. CDR3 length: 12 residues. CDR3 sequence: CASSRNRGEAFF. The CDR3 nucleotides read TGTGCCAGCAGCCGAAATAGGGGGGAAGCTTTCTTT.

The chain joins TRBV30 to TRBJ1-5; perhaps TRBD1 as D (6 bases). Germline V gene sequence: CDR1 GTSNPN, CDR2 SVGIG (reference sequence). With 0 bases removed from V and 7 bases from J, the gap between germline ends came to 7 bases. The CDR3 loop spans 12 amino acids. CDR3 bases: TGTGCCTGGAGTGTACAGGGACAGCCCCAGCATTTT. Amino acid sequence: CAWSVQGQPQHF.

This rearrangement joins TRBV6-6 to TRBJ1-2; no reliable D call. The ends were cut back, 6 bases at V and 3 bases at J, with 8 bases in the middle. The germline gives CDR1 MNHNY, CDR2 SVGAGI (reference sequence). The CDR3 has 12 amino acids. The CDR3 DNA reads TGTGCCAGCAGAGATTTTGACTATGGCTACACCTTC. It encodes CASRDFDYGYTF.

This chain links TRBV12-3 or TRBV12-4 with TRBJ2-2, with TRBD2 matching 8 bases. The CDR3 consists of 13 residues. The V gene end was trimmed by 3 bases and the J gene end by 6 bases; junction bases not matched to a gene: 0. This CDR3 reads CASSLRGAGELFF. In nucleotides, the CDR3 is TGTGCCAGCAGTTTGCGGGGGGCCGGGGAGCTGTTTTTT.

V and J are TRBV5-5 and TRBJ1-4; maybe TRBD1 (6 bases). The V gene's germline CDR1 is SGHKS and CDR2 YYEKEE (reference sequence). This CDR3 is 14 amino acids long. Trimming took 4 bases from V and 8 from J, leaving 15 bases between them. The CDR3 nucleotides read TGTGCCAGCAGCCCTACAGGGCCTCAAGAAAAACTGTTTTTT. Amino acids: CASSPTGPQEKLFF.

The genes are TRBV6-5 and TRBJ1-3, with 7 bases aligning to TRBD1. The CDR3 runs to 15 residues. Germline V gene data show CDR1 as MNHEY and CDR2 as SVGAGI. With 6 bases clipped from V and 0 bases from J, the junction kept 5 bases outside the gene matches. This chain's CDR3 is CASSTDRFSGNTIYF. Here the CDR3 DNA reads TGTGCCAGCAGCACGGACAGGTTCTCTGGAAACACCATATATTTT.

By proportion, this clone is medium-sized (0.01 to 0.1%). The chain joins TRBV20-1 to TRBJ1-5, with D uncertain. This CDR3 is 15 amino acids long. V lost 3 bases and J lost 3, with 15 bases in between. From germline, CDR1 is DFQATT and CDR2 SNEGSKA (reference sequence). The CDR3 coding sequence is TGCAGTGCTAGTCTGTCTGGGCTGCCCAATCAGCCCCAGCATTTT. This sequence encodes CSASLSGLPNQPQHF.

The genes are TRBV21-1 and TRBJ1-2. TRBV21-1 is given as a pseudogene. The CDR3 length is 16 residues. The CDR3 sequence is CASSSRRLGTAGGYTF. CDR3 nucleotides: TGTGCCAGCAGCTCCCGTCGCCTCGGGACGGCCGGAGGCTACACCTTC.

V gene TRBV18 combines with J gene TRBJ1-2; 8 bases map to TRBD1. The length of the CDR3 is 13 residues. Trimming cost V 3 bases and J 3 bases; bases outside gene matches: 0. Germline-derived CDR1 and CDR2 are KGHSH and LQKENI. Here the CDR3 DNA reads TGTGCCAGCTCACCGGGACAGGACTATGGCTACACCTTC. This translates into CASSPGQDYGYTF.

The chain couples TRBV5-6 to TRBJ1-5; 9 bases are shared with TRBD1. Looked up from germline, CDR1 is SGHDT and CDR2 is YYEEEE. The CDR3 has 14 residues. V gave up 5 bases and J gave up 5 bases; unmatched junction bases: 5. The CDR3 DNA reads TGTGCCAGCAGTCGACAGGGGGAGCATCAGCCCCAGCATTTT. This encodes CASSRQGEHQPQHF.

This sequence joins TRBV24-1 and TRBJ1-2; D gene unclear. CDR1 is KGHDR, CDR2 SFDVKD, per germline. The germline V and J ends were trimmed by 4 bases and 6 bases, with 11 bases remaining between them. The CDR3 consists of 13 residues. The CDR3 loop is CATSDQPRDGYTF. The CDR3 nucleotides are TGTGCCACCAGTGACCAGCCCCGGGATGGCTACACCTTC.

The rearrangement joins TRBV7-6 to TRBJ2-2, with TRBD1 matching over 9 bases. Germline V gene data show CDR1 as SGHVS and CDR2 as FNYEAQ. J lost 3 bases, V lost 5 bases, and 4 bases had no gene match. The CDR3 covers 15 residues. The CDR3 loop reads CASSPGQGYTGELFF. In nucleotides, the CDR3 is TGTGCCAGCAGCCCAGGACAGGGGTACACCGGGGAGCTGTTTTTT.

This clone showed up just a few times. This chain joins TRBV4-1 and TRBJ1-4; TRBD1 aligns across 8 bases. With V trimmed by 4 bases and J by 0 bases, 4 bases remained unmatched. The germline CDR1 and CDR2 sequences are MGHRA and YSYEKL. This CDR3 contains 16 residues. Here the CDR3 reads CASSPGQGTTNEKLFF. The CDR3 DNA is TGCGCCAGCAGCCCCGGACAGGGAACAACTAATGAAAAACTGTTTTTT.

The V and J genes are TRBV11-3 and TRBJ1-1; 7 nucleotides align to TRBD1. V gave up 1 base and J gave up 4 bases; unmatched junction bases: 6. CDR3 size: 15 residues. From germline, CDR1 is SGHNT and CDR2 YENEEA. CDR3 region: CASSLGEGASTEAFF. The CDR3 nucleotides are TGTGCCAGCAGCTTAGGTGAGGGGGCGTCCACTGAAGCTTTCTTT.

This clone was observed a handful of times. The CDR3 DNA is TGTGCCAGCAGCTTATCCAGGGGGCAGATGGCGGGAAACACCATATATTTT. This encodes CASSLSRGQMAGNTIYF. This sequence joins TRBV7-9 and TRBJ1-3, with 8 nucleotides matching TRBD1. V was pared by 2 bases and J by 4 bases, with 10 bases of the junction left unmatched. CDR3 length equals 17 residues. Germline V CDR1 and CDR2: SEHNR, FQNEAQ (reference sequence).

The V gene is TRBV6-5, the J gene TRBJ2-3; possibly TRBD2 for D (5 bases). In germline, CDR1 is MNHEY, CDR2 SVGAGI. The CDR3 has 15 amino acids. Trimming took off 6 bases at V and 0 bases at J, with 13 bases between the two ends. The CDR3 DNA is TGTGCCAGCAGCCGGACTTTCTTTAGCACAGATACGCAGTATTTT. Translating it yields CASSRTFFSTDTQYF.